Below are 5 T cell receptor beta chains sequenced from a single sample in a study of cytomegalovirus exposure and HLA in healthy donors (dated by TCRdb to 2015 to 2018). Library preparation was by the immunoSEQ multiplex PCR assay. The multiplex PCR relied on a mix of 60 forward primers for TCR Vbeta segments and 13 reverse primers for TCR Jbeta segments. TCRdb stores this immuneACCESS table with in-frame sequences only. Part of the clones is absent; in the studies checked, under half of the shortfall reflects unresolved V genes, and no reason is known for the rest. This sample's table lists tens of thousands of clones. The top ten clonotypes cover more than 2.5% of the sample. The sequenced material came from PBMCs. The receptors were gathered from a man in his forties in good health and CMV-seronegative.

The genes are TRBV6-6 and TRBJ1-5; D is uncertain. CDR3 length: 14 amino acids. From germline, CDR1 is MNHNY and CDR2 SVGAGI (reference sequence). Trimming left V 2 bases short and J 6 bases short, with 11 bases between. CDR3 DNA: TGTGCCAGCAGTTACGGGTATGAGGGTCAGCCCCAGCATTTT. It encodes CASSYGYEGQPQHF.

V gene TRBV13 combines with J gene TRBJ2-1; 10 bases agree with TRBD2. Unmatched junction bases numbered 5, after V lost 5 bases and J lost 1 base. Germline-derived CDR1 and CDR2 are PRHDT and FYEKMQ (reference sequence). CDR3 length equals 16 residues. The CDR3 loop is CASSTWTSGSYNEQFF. The CDR3 DNA sequence: TGTGCCAGCAGCACCTGGACTAGCGGTTCCTACAATGAGCAGTTCTTC.

The rearrangement joins TRBV2 to TRBJ1-6, with D hard to call. Trimming removed 7 bases at V and 10 bases at J, with 17 bases between. Germline-derived CDR1 and CDR2 are SNHLY and FYNNEI. This CDR3 region has 14 residues. The CDR3 spells CASKRDPSVSPLHF. CDR3 nucleotides: TGTGCCAGCAAAAGAGACCCCAGCGTCTCACCCCTCCACTTT. Full variable domain (remainder filled in from reference TRBV2 and TRBJ1-6): EPEVTQTPSHQVTQMGQEVILRCVPISNHLYFYWYRQILGQKVEFLVSFYNNEISEKSEIFDDQFSVERPDGSNFTLKIRSTKLEDSAMYFCASKRDPSVSPLHFGNGTRLTVT.

The V and J genes are TRBV5-1 and TRBJ2-5; D is perhaps TRBD2 (5 bases). The J call may be incorrect, as the DNA end agrees better with TRBJ2-7. The CDR3 totals 12 residues. From germline, CDR1 is SGHRS and CDR2 YFSETQ. The CDR3 DNA reads as TGCGCCAGCAGCGGGAGCTCCTACGAGCAGTACTTC. This codes for CASSGSSYEQYF.

The chain combines TRBV5-8 with TRBJ2-1, with 7 bases that match TRBD1. Per germline, CDR1 SGHTS and CDR2 YDEGEE. Unmatched junction bases numbered 3, after V lost 3 bases and J lost 3 bases. This CDR3 region has 14 residues. CDR3 amino acids: CASSSRDSYNEQFF. In DNA, the CDR3 is TGTGCCAGCAGCTCCCGGGACAGCTACAATGAGCAGTTCTTC.